The 31 T cell receptor beta chains reported below all come from one sample, sequenced in a study of metastatic and nonmetastatic thyroid tumors. No patient had received any treatment before thyroid surgery. TCRdb re-called the PCR reads through MiXCR. The repertoire holds some 26,000 clones, with around 3.9% as singletons. The sequenced sample was blood. The receptors stem from a male donor with papillary thyroid cancer or a benign thyroid nodule (not recorded which). Some clones in this sample may be carry-over from other donors' samples.

This clone came up many times. The chain employs TRBV5-8 and TRBJ2-2; TRBD1 might be the D (6 bases). The CDR3 extends over 15 amino acids. V was pared by 3 bases and J by 2 bases, with 11 bases between. Germline loops: CDR1 SGHTS, CDR2 YDEGEE. The CDR3 is CASSSGTSNTGELFF. In DNA, the CDR3 is TGTGCCAGCAGCTCGGGGACAAGTAACACCGGGGAGCTGTTTTTT.

Sample share makes this clone medium-sized. The chain combines TRBV6-5 with TRBJ2-7, with TRBD2 matching 7 bases. The CDR3 length is 14 residues. The V gene end was trimmed by 0 bases and the J gene end by 5 bases; junction bases not matched to a gene: 4. Germline V gene lookup returns CDR1 MNHEY and CDR2 SVGAGI. DNA of the CDR3: TGTGCCAGCAGTTACTCTTTGGGGGGGGACGAGCAGTACTTC. Protein product: CASSYSLGGDEQYF.

V is TRBV30 and J is TRBJ2-7; 7 bases are shared with TRBD2. Germline values: CDR1 GTSNPN, CDR2 SVGIG (reference sequence). The CDR3 spans 13 residues. V was pared by 5 bases and J by 3 bases, with 7 bases of the junction left unmatched. DNA for the CDR3: TGTGCCTGGGAGCGGGGCCGGGGCTACGAGCAGTACTTC. Its protein product is CAWERGRGYEQYF.

This clone occurred many times. Other DNA sequences from this sample encode an identical CDR3 as well. The rearrangement joins TRBV30 to TRBJ2-5; perhaps TRBD1 as D (5 bases). Trimming shortened V by 5 bases and J by 4 bases, and 11 bases separated the two germline ends. From germline, CDR1 is GTSNPN and CDR2 SVGIG (reference sequence). The CDR3 loop spans 12 amino acids. CDR3 in DNA: TGTGCCTGGGCGACAGTTTCAGAGACCCAGTACTTC. Translation gives CAWATVSETQYF. Full variable domain (rest looked up from reference TRBV30 and TRBJ2-5): SQTIHQWPATLVQPVGSPLSLECTVEGTSNPNLYWYRQAAGRGLQLLFYSVGIGQISSEVPQNLSASRPQDRQFILSSKKLLLSDSGFYLCAWATVSETQYFGPGTRLLVL.

This clone came up many times. J is TRBJ2-1 and V is TRBV25-1; perhaps TRBD2 as D (6 bases). Germline loops: CDR1 MGHDK, CDR2 SYGVNS. The CDR3 spans 16 residues. V lost 4 bases to trimming and J lost 9 bases, with 22 bases between them. CDR3 nucleotide sequence: TGTGCCAGCAGTGGTCTGGAGGGAGTAAAGAGTGGTGAGCAGTTCTTC. It specifies CASSGLEGVKSGEQFF.

Turning to this clone: Its ends do not fully match the called genes, so a read error is possible. The chain couples TRBV20-1 to TRBJ2-2; 10 positions agree with TRBD2. The CDR3 spans 14 residues. From germline, CDR1 is DFQATT and CDR2 SNEGSKA (reference sequence). CDR3 nucleotides: TGCAGTGCTAGACTAGCGGGAGACACCGGGGAGCTGTTATTT. Protein product: CSARLAGDTGELLF.

V is TRBV6-1 and J is TRBJ1-6; no clear D gene. This CDR3 is 13 amino acids long. Trimming removed 0 bases at V and 8 bases at J, with 5 bases between. From germline, CDR1 is MNHNS and CDR2 SASEGT. The CDR3 here is CASSEAEHSPLHF. CDR3 sequence (DNA): TGTGCCAGCAGTGAAGCTGAGCATTCACCCCTCCACTTT.

This clone was counted between two and nine times. The chain has TRBV10-2 and TRBJ1-6, with TRBD1 identical over 7 bases. V shed 8 bases, J shed 8 bases, and the junction held 6 bases outside the gene matches. The length of the CDR3 is 13 residues. The germline V gene encodes CDR1 WSHSY and CDR2 SAAADI. CDR3: CASVRGFDSPLHF. The DNA for the CDR3 is TGCGCCAGCGTCAGGGGGTTCGATTCACCCCTCCACTTT.

There are a few counts of this clone. The chain links TRBV6-1 to TRBJ1-1; TRBD1 might be the D (6 bases). Germline CDR1 is MNHNS and CDR2 is SASEGT. The CDR3 is 16 amino acids. V was trimmed by 5 bases and J by 7 bases, leaving 23 bases between them. The CDR3 spells CASSPQGQTIRSEAFF. CDR3 coding DNA: TGTGCCAGCAGTCCACAGGGCCAGACTATTAGGAGTGAAGCTTTCTTT.

In its sample, this clone was seen many times. This chain links TRBV4-2 with TRBJ1-3, with D perhaps TRBD1 (6 bases). Germline V lookup: CDR1 LGHNA, CDR2 YNFKEQ. Trimming removed 0 bases from V and 4 bases from J, with 10 bases in between. CDR3 length equals 15 residues. For the CDR3, the DNA is TGTGCCAGCAGCCAAGATGCCGGGACAGGAAACACCATATATTTT. Its translation: CASSQDAGTGNTIYF.

The rearrangement links TRBV12-3 or TRBV12-4 to TRBJ2-5, with D unresolved. The CDR3 runs 12 residues. The ends were cut back, 2 bases at V and 4 bases at J, with 5 bases in the middle. The CDR3 coding sequence is TGTGCCAGCAGTTTAAACCTAGAGACCCAGTACTTC. Translating gives CASSLNLETQYF.

This clone was seen ten or more times. This sample also contains other DNA sequences that code for the same CDR3. The chain links TRBV29-1 to TRBJ2-2; D remains ambiguous. CDR1 SQVTM and CDR2 ANQGSEA come from the germline V gene. Trimming shortened V by 5 bases and J by 0 bases, and 4 bases separated the two germline ends. The CDR3 contains 12 residues. CDR3 sequence: CSVPTNTGELFF. CDR3 bases: TGCAGCGTTCCTACGAACACCGGGGAGCTGTTTTTT.

This chain joins TRBV27 and TRBJ2-3, with D tentatively TRBD2 (5 bases). The length of the CDR3 is 17 residues. V was shortened by 4 bases and J by 4 bases, with 21 bases between the two germline ends. The germline gives CDR1 MNHEY, CDR2 SMNVEV (reference sequence). The CDR3 DNA follows: TGTGCCAGCAGTTCCCGGGGTACAGCCCTGTTGCCAGATACGCAGTATTTT. This gives the protein CASSSRGTALLPDTQYF.

This clone came up many times. This chain uses TRBV6-6 with TRBJ2-1; D not certain. Between the trimmed V and J ends, which lost 2 bases and 8 bases, there was a span of 13 bases. This CDR3 is built from 14 residues. CDR1 is MNHNY and CDR2 is SVGAGI in the germline V gene (reference sequence). The CDR3, as DNA: TGTGCCAGCAGTTACGCCCCCGATAGGGATGAGCAGTTCTTC. It translates to CASSYAPDRDEQFF.

V usage is TRBV27 and J usage is TRBJ2-7; D possibly corresponds to TRBD2 (6 bases). Trimming removed 5 bases from V and 1 base from J, with 12 bases in between. This CDR3 has 14 residues. Germline assignment: CDR1 MNHEY and CDR2 SMNVEV (reference sequence). The CDR3: CASSPGTDSYEQYF. The DNA of the CDR3 is TGTGCCAGCAGTCCAGGGACTGATTCCTACGAGCAGTACTTC.

This clone counts as medium-sized (0.01 to 0.1%). This CDR3 is also generated by other DNA sequences in the sample. The chain has TRBV6-1 and TRBJ2-6, with D perhaps TRBD1 or TRBD2 (5 bases each). V lost 6 bases to trimming and J lost 1 base, with 13 bases between them. The CDR3 loop spans 16 amino acids. From germline, CDR1 is MNHNS and CDR2 SASEGT. CDR3 sequence: CASRILGTSGANVLTF. In nucleotides, the CDR3 is TGTGCCAGCAGAATCCTGGGGACGTCTGGGGCCAACGTCCTGACTTTC.

This clone occurred many times. The chain employs TRBV3-1 and TRBJ2-1, with 8 bases lining up with TRBD2. V shed 1 base, J shed 7 bases, and the junction held 9 bases outside the gene matches. Germline lookup yields CDR1 LGHDT and CDR2 YNNKEL (reference sequence). CDR3 length: 16 amino acids. The DNA of the CDR3 is TGTGCCAGCAGCCAAGTACCTAGCGGGTTGCTAAATGAGCAGTTCTTC. Encoded protein: CASSQVPSGLLNEQFF.

The chain couples TRBV28 to TRBJ1-5; no clear D gene. Trimming removed 3 bases from V and 14 bases from J, with 20 bases in between. Germline V gene sequence: CDR1 MDHEN, CDR2 SYDVKM. This CDR3 comprises 14 residues. In DNA, the CDR3 is TGTGCCAGCAGTTTCGTTCAGCTAAATCACCCCAAGCATTTT. The encoded protein is CASSFVQLNHPKHF.

This clone has a count of ten or more. This chain uses TRBV20-1 with TRBJ1-1, with 8 bases aligning to TRBD1. CDR3 size: 14 residues. The J segment lost 3 bases and the V segment lost 1 base, leaving 4 bases of the junction unmatched. Germline CDR1 and CDR2: DFQATT and SNEGSKA (reference sequence). Here the CDR3 DNA reads TGCAGTGCTAGAGGGTTCAGGGGGCACACTGAAGCTTTCTTT. Its translation is CSARGFRGHTEAFF.

This clone has ten or more counts. Other DNA sequences from this sample encode an identical CDR3 as well. The V call is TRBV5-5, the J call TRBJ2-1; D perhaps matches TRBD1 (5 bases). The CDR3 is 15 residues long. Germline CDR1 reads SGHKS; CDR2 reads YYEKEE (reference sequence). The germline V and J ends were trimmed by 1 base and 7 bases, with 15 bases remaining between them. This chain's CDR3 is CASSLWGSLMNEQFF. In DNA form, the CDR3 reads TGTGCCAGCAGCTTGTGGGGCTCCCTCATGAATGAGCAGTTCTTC.

This clone was counted only a few times. J is TRBJ1-6 and V is TRBV6-1, with 9 bases matching TRBD1. V trimming: 4 bases; J trimming: 9 bases; junction bases outside the gene matches: 7. Germline assignment: CDR1 MNHNS and CDR2 SASEGT. The CDR3 has 15 residues. CDR3 amino acids: CASSATTGGSSPLHF. In nucleotides, the CDR3 is TGTGCCAGCAGTGCTACCACAGGGGGCTCTTCACCCCTCCACTTT.

This clone was observed a few times. The chain employs TRBV3-1 and TRBJ2-7, with D maybe TRBD2 (5 bases). Trimming left V 3 bases short and J 4 bases short, with 19 bases between. The CDR3 has 16 residues. Germline CDR1 and CDR2: LGHDT and YNNKEL (reference sequence). CDR3 sequence (DNA): TGTGCCAGCAGCCAGACTCAGAATATGGAGGCTTACGAGCAGTACTTC. Protein: CASSQTQNMEAYEQYF.

This clone has ten or more counts. The chain links TRBV19 to TRBJ2-2; D is unresolved. The germline V gene has CDR1 LNHDA and CDR2 SQIVND (reference sequence). V was pared by 0 bases and J by 6 bases, with 8 bases between. The CDR3 has 14 residues. The CDR3 loop reads CASSIEVRPGELFF. CDR3 coding DNA: TGTGCCAGTAGTATAGAAGTCCGGCCCGGGGAGCTGTTTTTT.

This clone was detected a few times. The V gene is TRBV6-1, the J gene TRBJ1-1; D ambiguous. The CDR3 loop spans 14 amino acids. Germline V gene data show CDR1 as MNHNS and CDR2 as SASEGT. V lost 4 bases, J lost 1 base, and 10 bases lay in between. The CDR3 is CASSGHGRNTEAFF. The CDR3 nucleotides read TGTGCCAGCAGTGGCCACGGCCGGAACACTGAAGCTTTCTTT.

This clone was seen a few times. Mismatch with germline at one junction end may stem from a read error. The same CDR3 is also encoded by other DNA sequences in this sample. The chain links TRBV25-1 to TRBJ2-1; TRBD2 matches at 7 bases. Germline V gives CDR1 MGHDK, CDR2 SYGVNS. This CDR3 has 13 amino acids. CDR3 region: CARSEREVGEQFF. The CDR3 nucleotides read TGCGCCAGGAGTGAACGGGAGGTTGGTGAGCAGTTCTTC. Supplemented by reference TRBV25-1 and TRBJ2-1, the full variable domain reads EADIYQTPRYLVIGTGKKITLECSQTMGHDKMYWYQQDPGMELHLIHYSYGVNSTEKGDLSSESTVSRIRTEHFPLTLESARPSHTSQYLCARSEREVGEQFFGPGTRLTVL.

This clone was seen a handful of times. J is TRBJ2-7 and V is TRBV6-1, with D possibly matching TRBD2 (6 bases). The V and J ends lost 1 base and 5 bases respectively, with 12 bases between them. The CDR3 covers 14 residues. Germline CDR1 is MNHNS and CDR2 is SASEGT. The CDR3 DNA reads as TGTGCCAGCAGTGAAGTAGCGGAGAACGACGAGCAGTACTTC. It codes for CASSEVAENDEQYF.

This clone was detected ten times or more. The chain carries TRBV4-1 and TRBJ2-1; 9 nucleotides line up with TRBD1. Germline V gene sequence: CDR1 MGHRA, CDR2 YSYEKL. The CDR3 sequence is 14 residues long. J gave up 8 bases and V 5 bases, and 7 bases lay outside the gene matches. The CDR3 reads CASSSTGGFYEQFF. CDR3 in DNA: TGCGCCAGCAGCTCGACAGGGGGTTTTTATGAGCAGTTCTTC.

This clone came up a few times. This chain links TRBV6-1 with TRBJ2-2; 8 bases agree with TRBD1. The CDR3 length is 14 residues. The trim removed 8 bases at V and 5 bases at J, leaving 7 bases unmatched. CDR1 MNHNS and CDR2 SASEGT come from the germline V gene. This CDR3 reads CASSLTGETGELFF. The CDR3 bases are TGTGCCAGCTCTCTGACAGGGGAAACCGGGGAGCTGTTTTTT.

V gene TRBV24-1 combines with J gene TRBJ1-1; D remains unclear. V lost 3 bases to trimming and J lost 0 bases, with 4 bases between them. This CDR3 region has 13 residues. The V gene's germline CDR1 is KGHDR and CDR2 SFDVKD. CDR3 DNA: TGTGCCACCAGTGATAATATGAACACTGAAGCTTTCTTT. It translates to CATSDNMNTEAFF.

In its sample, this clone is medium-sized. The rearrangement links TRBV24-1 to TRBJ2-2; D gene ambiguous. V lost 7 bases to trimming and J lost 1 base, with 6 bases between them. Germline-derived CDR1 and CDR2 are KGHDR and SFDVKD. The CDR3 has 13 residues. The CDR3 spells CATRRKNTGELFF. Written as DNA, the CDR3 is TGTGCCACCAGACGGAAGAACACCGGGGAGCTGTTTTTT.

The chain combines TRBV20-1 with TRBJ2-3; D is perhaps TRBD1 (7 bases). This CDR3 has 16 residues. Germline CDR1 and CDR2: DFQATT and SNEGSKA (reference sequence). The V and J ends lost 6 bases and 2 bases respectively, with 21 bases between them. The CDR3: CSAPFFGRGDTDTQYF. The CDR3 nucleotides are TGCAGTGCACCTTTTTTTGGCAGGGGGGACACAGATACGCAGTATTTT.